The 3 T cell receptor beta chains below all came from one sample that was sequenced in a study of T cells in Graves' hyperthyroidism and ophthalmopathy. RNA transcripts provided the source from which TCR beta CDR3 regions were amplified. An initial round of RT-PCR targeting the TCR CDR3 relied on the HTBI primer set. MiXCR, run by TCRdb on the multiplex PCR reads, gives a single entry per CDR3 protein. The sample contains about 600,000 distinct CDR3 sequences, more than 13% of which appear only once. Sequenced input: blood. These receptors were collected from a woman aged 18-30 years with Graves' ophthalmopathy.

The chain uses TRBV13 and TRBJ2-4, with 11 bases that match TRBD2. J lost 0 bases, V lost 5 bases, and 15 bases had no gene match. This CDR3 comprises 20 residues. Germline-derived CDR1 and CDR2 are PRHDT and FYEKMQ (reference sequence). CDR3 in DNA: TGTGCCAGCAGCCCGGCGCGACTAGCGGGACGAAGAGAAGCCAAAAACATTCAGTACTTC. Protein product: CASSPARLAGRREAKNIQYF.

This rearrangement joins TRBV6-1 to TRBJ2-5, with 8 bases aligning to TRBD2. V was clipped by 7 bases and J by 4 bases; unmatched bases: 8. Germline V lookup: CDR1 MNHNS, CDR2 SASEGT. The CDR3 consists of 14 residues. The CDR3 loop is CASTRAGAGETQYF. For the CDR3, the DNA is TGTGCCAGCACCCGAGCGGGAGCTGGAGAGACCCAGTACTTC.

This clonotype was recorded many times. The CDR3 sequence: CASSQEQDYGYTF. In nucleotides, the CDR3 is TGTGCCAGCAGCCAAGAACAGGACTATGGCTACACCTTC. The rearrangement uses TRBV3-1 and TRBJ1-2; D is possibly TRBD1 (5 bases). CDR1 and CDR2 from the germline V gene are LGHDT and YNNKEL (reference sequence). The CDR3 sequence is 13 residues long. V was shortened by 0 bases and J by 3 bases, with 5 bases between the two germline ends. Full variable domain (remainder filled in from reference TRBV3-1 and TRBJ1-2): DTAVSQTPKYLVTQMGNDKSIKCEQNLGHDTMYWYKQDSKKFLKIMFSYNNKELIINETVPNRFSPKSPDKAHLNLHINSLELGDSAVYFCASSQEQDYGYTFGSGTRLTVV.